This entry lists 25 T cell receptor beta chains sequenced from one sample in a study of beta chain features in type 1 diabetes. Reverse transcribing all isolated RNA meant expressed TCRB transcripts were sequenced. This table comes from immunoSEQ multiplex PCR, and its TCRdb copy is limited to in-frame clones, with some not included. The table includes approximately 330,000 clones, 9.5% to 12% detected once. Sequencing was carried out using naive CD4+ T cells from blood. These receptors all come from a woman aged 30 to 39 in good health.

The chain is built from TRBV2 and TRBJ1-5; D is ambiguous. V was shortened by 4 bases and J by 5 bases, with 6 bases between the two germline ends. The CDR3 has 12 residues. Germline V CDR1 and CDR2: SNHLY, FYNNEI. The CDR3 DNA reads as TGTGCCAGCAGTGTGTCAGATCAGCCCCAGCATTTT. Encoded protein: CASSVSDQPQHF.

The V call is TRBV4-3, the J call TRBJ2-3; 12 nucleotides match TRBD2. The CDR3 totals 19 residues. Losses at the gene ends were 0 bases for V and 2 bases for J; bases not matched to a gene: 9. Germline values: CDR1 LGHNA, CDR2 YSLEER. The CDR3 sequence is CASSQEGEGLAGSTDTQYF. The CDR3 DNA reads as TGCGCCAGCAGCCAAGAGGGCGAAGGACTAGCGGGGTCCACAGATACGCAGTATTTT.

This CDR3 reads CASSYSGQGVYNEQFF. The CDR3 DNA follows: TGTGCCAGCAGTTACTCGGGACAGGGTGTTTACAATGAGCAGTTCTTC. This rearrangement joins TRBV6-6 to TRBJ2-1, with 9 bases identical to TRBD1. From germline, CDR1 is MNHNY and CDR2 SVGAGI (reference sequence). The CDR3 runs to 16 residues. With 0 bases clipped from V and 4 bases from J, the junction kept 4 bases outside the gene matches.

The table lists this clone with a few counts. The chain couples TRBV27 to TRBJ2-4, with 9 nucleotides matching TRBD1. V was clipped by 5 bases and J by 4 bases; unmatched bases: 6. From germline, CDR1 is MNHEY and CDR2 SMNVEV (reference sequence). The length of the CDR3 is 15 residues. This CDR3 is CASSGTTGGKNIQYF. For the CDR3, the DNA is TGTGCCAGCAGTGGTACGACAGGGGGGAAAAACATTCAGTACTTC.

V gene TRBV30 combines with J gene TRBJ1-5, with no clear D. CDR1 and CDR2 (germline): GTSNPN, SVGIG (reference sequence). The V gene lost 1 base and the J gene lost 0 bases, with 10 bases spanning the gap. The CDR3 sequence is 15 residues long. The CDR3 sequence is CAWSDDINSNQPQHF. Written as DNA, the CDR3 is TGTGCCTGGAGTGACGACATCAATAGCAATCAGCCCCAGCATTTT.

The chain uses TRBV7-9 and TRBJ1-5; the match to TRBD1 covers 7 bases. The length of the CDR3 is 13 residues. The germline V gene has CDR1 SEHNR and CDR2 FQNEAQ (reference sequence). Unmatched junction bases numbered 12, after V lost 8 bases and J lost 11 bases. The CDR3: CASGDSRQRAQHF. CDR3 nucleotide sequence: TGTGCCAGCGGGGACAGCAGGCAAAGGGCCCAGCATTTT.

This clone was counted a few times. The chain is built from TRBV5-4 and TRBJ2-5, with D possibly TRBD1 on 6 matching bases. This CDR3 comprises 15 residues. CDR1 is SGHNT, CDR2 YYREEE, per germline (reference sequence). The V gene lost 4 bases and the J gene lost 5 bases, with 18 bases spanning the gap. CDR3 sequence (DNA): TGTGCCAGCAGCGGCGGACAGTGGGAAGAGGAGACCCAGTACTTC. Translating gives CASSGGQWEEETQYF.

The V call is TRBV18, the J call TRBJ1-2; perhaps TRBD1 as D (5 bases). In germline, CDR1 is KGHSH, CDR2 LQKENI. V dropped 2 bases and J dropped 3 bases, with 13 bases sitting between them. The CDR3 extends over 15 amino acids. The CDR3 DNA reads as TGTGCCAGCTCACCAGGATTGACAGAACACTATGGCTACACCTTC. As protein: CASSPGLTEHYGYTF.

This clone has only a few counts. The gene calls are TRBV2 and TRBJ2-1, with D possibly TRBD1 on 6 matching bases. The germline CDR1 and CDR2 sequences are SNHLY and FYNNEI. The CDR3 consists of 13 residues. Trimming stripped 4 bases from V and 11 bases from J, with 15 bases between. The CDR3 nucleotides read TGTGCCAGCAGTGCAACAGGGACGCCGAAGCAGTTCTTC. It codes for CASSATGTPKQFF.

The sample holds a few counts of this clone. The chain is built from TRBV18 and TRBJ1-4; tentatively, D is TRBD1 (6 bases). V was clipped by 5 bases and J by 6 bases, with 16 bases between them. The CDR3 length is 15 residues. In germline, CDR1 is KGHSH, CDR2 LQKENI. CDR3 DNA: TGTGCCAGCTCATTTACAGGGTTTTCGGATGAAAAACTGTTTTTT. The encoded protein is CASSFTGFSDEKLFF.

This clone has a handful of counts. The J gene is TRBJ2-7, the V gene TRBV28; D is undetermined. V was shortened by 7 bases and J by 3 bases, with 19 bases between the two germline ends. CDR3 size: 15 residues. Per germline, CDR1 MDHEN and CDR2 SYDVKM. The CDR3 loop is CASTKSQRSLYEQYF. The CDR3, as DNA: TGTGCCAGCACCAAAAGTCAGCGTTCCCTCTACGAGCAGTACTTC. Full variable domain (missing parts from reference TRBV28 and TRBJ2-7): DVKVTQSSRYLVKRTGEKVFLECVQDMDHENMFWYRQDPGLGLRLIYFSYDVKMKEKGDIPEGYSVSREKKERFSLILESASTNQTSMYLCASTKSQRSLYEQYFGPGTRLTVT.

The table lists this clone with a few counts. CDR3 loop: CASSVLTDMNTEAFF. Written as DNA, the CDR3 is TGTGCCAGCAGCGTATTGACAGACATGAACACTGAAGCTTTCTTT. This chain joins TRBV9 and TRBJ1-1; D perhaps matches TRBD1 (5 bases). Trimming cost V 1 base and J 0 bases, with 10 bases left between them. The germline V gene encodes CDR1 SGDLS and CDR2 YYNGEE. This CDR3 comprises 15 residues.

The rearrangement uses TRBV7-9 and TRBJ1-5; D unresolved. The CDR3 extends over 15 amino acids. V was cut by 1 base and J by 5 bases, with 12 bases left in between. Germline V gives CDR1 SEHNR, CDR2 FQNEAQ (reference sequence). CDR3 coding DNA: TGTGCCAGCAGCTTAGTCGGAGGTGACGATCAGCCCCAGCATTTT. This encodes CASSLVGGDDQPQHF.

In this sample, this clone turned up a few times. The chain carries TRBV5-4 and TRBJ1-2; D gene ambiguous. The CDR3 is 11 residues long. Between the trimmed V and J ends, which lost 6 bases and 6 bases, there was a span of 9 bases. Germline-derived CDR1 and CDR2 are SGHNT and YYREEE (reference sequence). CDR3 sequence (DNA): TGTGCCAGCACCGCCGGAGATGGCTACACCTTC. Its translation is CASTAGDGYTF.

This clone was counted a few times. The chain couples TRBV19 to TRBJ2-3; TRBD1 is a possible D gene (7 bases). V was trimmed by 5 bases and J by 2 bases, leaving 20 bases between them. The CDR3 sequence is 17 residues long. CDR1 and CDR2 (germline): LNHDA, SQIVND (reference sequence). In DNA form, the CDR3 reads TGTGCCAGTAGTGACCCCGGAGGGGGCGGGTTCACAGATACGCAGTATTTT. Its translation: CASSDPGGGGFTDTQYF. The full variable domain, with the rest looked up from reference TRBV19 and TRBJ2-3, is DGGITQSPKYLFRKEGQNVTLSCEQNLNHDAMYWYRQDPGQGLRLIYYSQIVNDFQKGDIAEGYSVSREKKESFPLTVTSAQKNPTAFYLCASSDPGGGGFTDTQYFGPGTRLTVL.

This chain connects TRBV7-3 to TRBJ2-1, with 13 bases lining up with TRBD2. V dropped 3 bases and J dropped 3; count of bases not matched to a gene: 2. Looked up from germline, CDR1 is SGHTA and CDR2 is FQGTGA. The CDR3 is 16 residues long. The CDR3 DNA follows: TGTGCCAGCAGCTTGAGGACTAGCGGGAGCTACAATGAGCAGTTCTTC. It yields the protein CASSLRTSGSYNEQFF.

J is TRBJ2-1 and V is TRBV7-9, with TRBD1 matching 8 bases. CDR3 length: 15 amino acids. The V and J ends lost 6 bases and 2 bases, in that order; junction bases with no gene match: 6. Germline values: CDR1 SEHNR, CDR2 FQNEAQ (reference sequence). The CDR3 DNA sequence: TGTGCCAGCAGTGTGGGGACAGGAGCCTACAATGAGCAGTTCTTC. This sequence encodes CASSVGTGAYNEQFF.

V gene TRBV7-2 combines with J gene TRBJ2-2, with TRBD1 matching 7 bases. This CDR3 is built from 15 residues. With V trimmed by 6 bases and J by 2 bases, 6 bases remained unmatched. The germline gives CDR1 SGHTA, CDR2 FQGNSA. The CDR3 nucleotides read TGTGCCAGCAGGGCAGGGGGACATAACACCGGGGAGCTGTTTTTT. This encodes CASRAGGHNTGELFF.

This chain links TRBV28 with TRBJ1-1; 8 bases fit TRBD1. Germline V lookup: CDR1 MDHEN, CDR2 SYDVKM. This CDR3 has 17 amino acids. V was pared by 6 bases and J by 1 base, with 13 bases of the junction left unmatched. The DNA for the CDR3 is TGTGCCAGCAGCCACCCGGACAGGGCCGGGGGGAACACTGAAGCTTTCTTT. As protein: CASSHPDRAGGNTEAFF. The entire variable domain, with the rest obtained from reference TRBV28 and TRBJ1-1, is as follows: DVKVTQSSRYLVKRTGEKVFLECVQDMDHENMFWYRQDPGLGLRLIYFSYDVKMKEKGDIPEGYSVSREKKERFSLILESASTNQTSMYLCASSHPDRAGGNTEAFFGQGTRLTVV.

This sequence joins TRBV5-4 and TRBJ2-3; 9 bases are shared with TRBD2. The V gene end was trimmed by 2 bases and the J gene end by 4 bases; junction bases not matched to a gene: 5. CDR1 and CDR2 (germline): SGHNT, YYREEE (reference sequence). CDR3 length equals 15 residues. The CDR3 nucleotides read TGTGCCAGCAGCTTAGGTAGCGGGAGCGCAGATACGCAGTATTTT. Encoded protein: CASSLGSGSADTQYF.

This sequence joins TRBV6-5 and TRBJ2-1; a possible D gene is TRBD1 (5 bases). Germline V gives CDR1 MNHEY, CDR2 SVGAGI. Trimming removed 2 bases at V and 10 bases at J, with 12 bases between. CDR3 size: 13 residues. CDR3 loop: CASSYPETAEQFF. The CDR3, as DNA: TGTGCCAGCAGTTACCCGGAGACAGCCGAGCAGTTCTTC.

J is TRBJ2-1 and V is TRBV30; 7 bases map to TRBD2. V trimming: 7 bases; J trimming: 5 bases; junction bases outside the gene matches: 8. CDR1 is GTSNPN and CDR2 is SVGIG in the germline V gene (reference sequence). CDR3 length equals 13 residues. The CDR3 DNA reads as TGTGCCTCGACGGGACTACCCGACAATGAGCAGTTCTTC. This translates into CASTGLPDNEQFF.

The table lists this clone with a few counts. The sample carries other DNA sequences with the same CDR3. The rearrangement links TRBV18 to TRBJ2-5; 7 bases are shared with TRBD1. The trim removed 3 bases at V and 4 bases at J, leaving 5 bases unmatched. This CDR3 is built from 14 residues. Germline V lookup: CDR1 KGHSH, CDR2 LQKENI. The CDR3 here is CASSPSPGGETQYF. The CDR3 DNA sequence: TGTGCCAGCTCACCTTCCCCAGGGGGAGAGACCCAGTACTTC.

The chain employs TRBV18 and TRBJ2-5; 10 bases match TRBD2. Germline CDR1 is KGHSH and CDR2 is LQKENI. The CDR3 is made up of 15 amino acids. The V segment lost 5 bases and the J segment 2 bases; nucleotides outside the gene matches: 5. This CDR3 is CASSSGTSAQETQYF. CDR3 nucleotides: TGTGCCAGCTCATCGGGGACTAGCGCACAAGAGACCCAGTACTTC.

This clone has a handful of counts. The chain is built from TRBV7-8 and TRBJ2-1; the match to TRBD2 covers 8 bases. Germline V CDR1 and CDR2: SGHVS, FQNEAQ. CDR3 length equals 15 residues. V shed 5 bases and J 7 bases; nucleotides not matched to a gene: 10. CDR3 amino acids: CASSRGLAEVNEQFF. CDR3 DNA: TGTGCCAGCAGCAGAGGACTAGCTGAGGTGAATGAGCAGTTCTTC.